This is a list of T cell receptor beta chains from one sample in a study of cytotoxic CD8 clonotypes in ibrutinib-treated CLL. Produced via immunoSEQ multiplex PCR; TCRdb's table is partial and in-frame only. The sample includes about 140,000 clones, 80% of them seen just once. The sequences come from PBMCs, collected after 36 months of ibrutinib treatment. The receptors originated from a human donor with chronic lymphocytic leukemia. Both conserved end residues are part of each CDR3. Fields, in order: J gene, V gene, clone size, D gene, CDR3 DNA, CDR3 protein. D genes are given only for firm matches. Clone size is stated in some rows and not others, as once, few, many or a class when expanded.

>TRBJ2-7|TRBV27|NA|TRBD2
TGTGCCAGCAGTTTCGTGGGGGGGTCTTACGAGCAGTACTTC
CASSFVGGSYEQYF
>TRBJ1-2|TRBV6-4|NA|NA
TGTGCCAGCAGTGACCTTCGATTAGAGGACTATGGCTACACCTTC
CASSDLRLEDYGYTF
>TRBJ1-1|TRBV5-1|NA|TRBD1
TGCGCCAGCAACTCGGGACAGGGGAAGACTGAAGCTTTCTTT
CASNSGQGKTEAFF
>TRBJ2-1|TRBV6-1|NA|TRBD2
TGTGCCAGCAGTGTCTCTAGCGGGAGTTACAATGAGCAGTTCTTC
CASSVSSGSYNEQFF
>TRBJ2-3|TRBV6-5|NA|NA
TGTGCCAGCAGTTACCCGGACGGTACAGATACGCAGTATTTT
CASSYPDGTDTQYF
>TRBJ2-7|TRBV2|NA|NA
TGTGCCACCACTCCCTCCTCGAGCTCCTACGAGCAGTACTTC
CATTPSSSSYEQYF
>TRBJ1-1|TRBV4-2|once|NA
TGTGCCAGCAGCCAAGATGAGGGAACAGGGAAAGCTTTCTTT
CASSQDEGTGKAFF
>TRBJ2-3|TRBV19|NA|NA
TGTGCCAGTAGTATAGGGGCACCCACCCCGCAGTATTTT
CASSIGAPTPQYF
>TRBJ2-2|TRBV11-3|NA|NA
TGTGCCAGCAGCTTTGTCAGTACCGGGGAGCTGTTTTTT
CASSFVSTGELFF
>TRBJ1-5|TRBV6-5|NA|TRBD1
TGTGCCAGCAGTAACAGGGGGCAGGCTCAGCCCCAGCATTTT
CASSNRGQAQPQHF
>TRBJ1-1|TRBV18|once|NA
TGTGCCAGCTCACCAGGGAACAGGGTCGGCGACACTGAAGCTTTCTTT
CASSPGNRVGDTEAFF
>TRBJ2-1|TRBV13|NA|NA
TGTGCCAGCAGCTTAGGCCGTGTAGGGACTTACAATGAGCAGTTCTTC
CASSLGRVGTYNEQFF
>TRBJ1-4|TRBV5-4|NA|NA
TGTGCCAGCAGCTTGGGGGGGACTAATGAAAAACTGTTTTTT
CASSLGGTNEKLFF
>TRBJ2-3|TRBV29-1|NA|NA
TGCAGCGCCCATCGTAAATACACAGATACGCAGTATTTT
CSAHRKYTDTQYF
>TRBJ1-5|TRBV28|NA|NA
TGTGCCAGCAGTTTGGACCTACCGTTGGGGAATCAGCCCCAGCATTTT
CASSLDLPLGNQPQHF
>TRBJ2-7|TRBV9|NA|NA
TGTGCCAGCAGCGTATTTCCCAGGGGCGATTCTTTTCGCGAGCAGTACTTC
CASSVFPRGDSFREQYF
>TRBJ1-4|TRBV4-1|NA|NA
TGCGCCAGCACCAAGTTGGGTATTGATGAAAAACTGTTTTTT
CASTKLGIDEKLFF
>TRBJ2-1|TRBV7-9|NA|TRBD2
TGTGCCAGCAGCCCCCATGCGGGACTAGCCTTCAATGAGCAGTTCTTC
CASSPHAGLAFNEQFF
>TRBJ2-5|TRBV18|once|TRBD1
TGTGCCAGCTCACCGGACAGGCGACTGGAGACCCAGTACTTC
CASSPDRRLETQYF
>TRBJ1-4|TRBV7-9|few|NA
TGTGCCAGCAGCCCACCAGTCCCCGGGTCCTTTAATGAAAAACTGTTTTTT
CASSPPVPGSFNEKLFF
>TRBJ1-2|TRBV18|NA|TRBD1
TGTGCCAGCTCTCCCGACAGGGACTATGGCTACACCTTC
CASSPDRDYGYTF
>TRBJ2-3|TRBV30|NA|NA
TGTGCCTGGAGTGTTCTCAGGGTGGATACGCAGTATTTT
CAWSVLRVDTQYF
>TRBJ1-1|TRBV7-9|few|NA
TGTGCCAGCAGTTACCAGACAGGAGAGACTTTCTTT
CASSYQTGETFF
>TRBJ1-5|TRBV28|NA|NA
TGTGCCAGCAGTTTTTACAGGGCTCAGCCCCAGCATTTT
CASSFYRAQPQHF
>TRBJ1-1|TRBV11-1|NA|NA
TGTGCCAGCAGCTTAGAATTGGGGGAAGCTTTCTTT
CASSLELGEAFF
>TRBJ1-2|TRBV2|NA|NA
TGTGCCAGCAGTGAAGCCCTCTATGGCTACACCTTC
CASSEALYGYTF
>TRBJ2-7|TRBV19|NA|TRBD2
TGTGCCAGTAGTGCCCCTACTAGCGGGAGTTACGAGCAGTACTTC
CASSAPTSGSYEQYF
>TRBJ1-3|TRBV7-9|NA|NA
TGTGCCAGCAGCCCGAGGACGGGAGGAAACACCATATATTTT
CASSPRTGGNTIYF
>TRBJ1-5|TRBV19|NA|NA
TGTGCCAGTAGTATACCCAGACACCTTGCTCAGCCCCAGCATTTT
CASSIPRHLAQPQHF